The present T cell receptor (beta chain) was sequenced within a study of T cells in Graves' hyperthyroidism and ophthalmopathy (dated by TCRdb to the late 2010s). In the study overall: Peripheral blood samples were taken at the time of initial diagnosis, prior to any treatment. To identify TCR V-J signatures that set the groups apart, the researchers used a discovery cohort of 100 or so patients, made up of 43 with Graves' ophthalmopathy and approximately 57 with stable Graves' hyperthyroidism. Prospective prediction of ophthalmopathy was tested in an independent validation cohort consisting of 18 to 20 hyperthyroidism patients and 15 to 17 patients who later progressed to ophthalmopathy. The 95 to 100 discovery patients were divided at random into training and test sets in a 7:3 ratio. In about 6 Graves' hyperthyroidism patients, the study also compared T-cell repertoires from thyroid tissue with T-cell repertoires from blood. Following sampling, methimazole starting at 30 mg daily was given to hyperthyroidism patients, and high-dose intravenous methylprednisolone was given to ophthalmopathy patients. The paper describes TCR Vbeta CDR3 sequencing of 120 to 150 peripheral blood samples, made up of 40 to 45 ophthalmopathy patients, approximately 76 hyperthyroidism patients and some 17 progressor patients. Overall results and qualifications from the work: In validation, the model predicted progression to ophthalmopathy a median of approximately 6.6 months before onset, with about 71% sensitivity and 72.22% specificity. Most expanded thyroid clonotypes (frequency above 0.001) were also detected in blood, a finding suggesting that blood repertoires may reflect thyroid immune responses. A 13 V-J signature model separated ophthalmopathy from stable hyperthyroidism, with roughly 88% sensitivity and roughly 84% specificity in cross-validation and 80%/75% in testing. No statistical method was used to fix the sample size in advance, and group allocation was not hidden from the investigators.

The hyperthyroidism patients were between 18 and 65 years old and newly diagnosed, with a disease duration of less than 2 months. Exclusion was applied to patients with uncontrolled infections, other autoimmune diseases, pregnancy or lactation. Diagnoses were established on the basis of clinical symptoms, serum thyroxine and TRAb, thyroid ultrasound, and orbital computed tomography. For progressor patients, blood was drawn at the first diagnosis of hyperthyroidism, before any ophthalmopathy symptoms had appeared. PBMCs were isolated from about 9.2 ml of fresh peripheral blood by Ficoll-Paque density gradient centrifugation. Patients classed as progressors first received a Graves' hyperthyroidism diagnosis and then went on to develop ophthalmopathy during follow-up. Trizol reagent was used to extract total RNA, and RNA quality was then checked on an Agilent 2100 Bioanalyzer. The germline V gene (reference sequence) sets CDR1 to SGHKS and CDR2 to YYEKEE. The CDR3 spans 16 residues, from the cysteine through the phenylalanine. Only the CDR3 DNA is retained, 48 bases long and in frame from the first base. Trimmed from V: 0 bases; trimmed from J: 7 bases; junction bases lacking a gene match: 8.

Amplification of TCR beta CDR3 regions was carried out from RNA transcripts. The first round of RT-PCR for the TCR CDR3 was performed with the HTBI primer set and the Qiagen OneStep RT-PCR kit. Libraries were constructed in a second round of multiplex PCR, after which size selection and purification were carried out. Paired-end sequencing of the libraries was performed with 100 bp reads on an Illumina HiSeq2000. For the original study's pipeline: Raw data were processed with SOAPnuke, discarding reads with adapters, uncalled bases, mean Phred below 15, or no exact constant-primer or identifier match. COPE v1.2.5 was used to merge high-quality paired reads, and clonotypes were defined as unique nucleotide sequences. MiTCR v1.1 was used to align the clonotypes against IMGT TRBV, TRBD and TRBJ reference segments. The analysis was restricted to V-J combinations with a frequency above 0.0001, which together covered roughly 99% of the repertoires. The TCS score was defined as the ratio of F50 (clonal expansion) to E x V (chaos), calculated using BLOSUM62-based TCRdist between CDR3 peptides within each V-J. Welch's t-statistics and random forest reduced roughly 530 V-J features to roughly 13, which were used in a naive Bayes classifier (R e1071). TCRdb redid the processing of the public reads, applying fastp at Q25 and MiXCR, and retained in-frame beta chains. Entries that share a CDR3 protein sequence are merged under the most common genes and DNA. The V and J calls, along with clone size, are taken from TCRdb and not from the paper's own processing. Within this sample are about 770,000 distinct CDR3 sequences, with approximately 18% of them counted one time only. 16% of the sample is held by the ten biggest clonotypes.

Comments on this clonotype: Its antigen remains undetermined. Base quality data are lacking; no much larger clone is found one base away.

This chain joins TRBV5-5 to TRBJ2-2; 8 bases in the junction line up with TRBD2. This sequence was found in a woman aged 45-60 years with Graves' hyperthyroidism that later progressed to Graves' ophthalmopathy. Specimen: blood. At the DNA level, the sequence is TGTGCCAGCAGCTTGGTACGGGGGGGCCGAGGCGGGGAGCTGTTTTTT. The translation is CASSLVRGGRGGELFF.